These 28 T cell receptor beta chains were sequenced from one sample in a study of cytomegalovirus exposure and HLA in healthy donors. Primers: 60 Vbeta forward and 13 Jbeta reverse. Assay used: immunoSEQ multiplex PCR; TCRdb lists only in-frame clones, some missing. The sample records some 150,000 clones, about 82% being singletons. Sequencing used PBMCs. The origin of the receptors is a female donor in good health and CMV-seropositive.

The V and J genes are TRBV6-6 and TRBJ1-6; D is perhaps TRBD1 (6 bases). CDR1 and CDR2 from the germline V gene are MNHNY and SVGAGI (reference sequence). The CDR3 runs to 15 residues. Trimming cost V 0 bases and J 10 bases, with 13 bases left between them. The DNA for the CDR3 is TGTGCCAGCAGTTACTCGCCAGGGGCTAGGTCACCCCTCCACTTT. The encoded protein is CASSYSPGARSPLHF.

The rearrangement links TRBV9 to TRBJ1-2; no reliable D call. The V gene lost 0 bases and the J gene lost 4 bases, with 13 bases spanning the gap. The CDR3 is 15 amino acids. The V gene's germline CDR1 is SGDLS and CDR2 YYNGEE. The CDR3, as DNA: TGTGCCAGCAGCGTAGACCCGGGGTCGAGCTATGGCTACACCTTC. Residues: CASSVDPGSSYGYTF.

The chain couples TRBV5-4 to TRBJ2-7; no reliable D call. Germline V lookup: CDR1 SGHNT, CDR2 YYREEE (reference sequence). The CDR3 sequence is 14 residues long. Trimming cost V 1 base and J 4 bases, with 12 bases left between them. In DNA, the CDR3 is TGTGCCAGCAGCTTGACGACAACGGTGTACGAGCAGTACTTC. Translation: CASSLTTTVYEQYF.

This clone was detected only a few times. V usage is TRBV19 and J usage is TRBJ2-7, with D possibly TRBD1 on 6 matching bases. V dropped 3 bases and J dropped 6 bases, with 12 bases sitting between them. CDR3 size: 13 residues. Looked up from germline, CDR1 is LNHDA and CDR2 is SQIVND (reference sequence). The CDR3 nucleotides are TGTGCCAGTAGTATCCAGGGGAGCAGCGAGCAGTACTTC. Translated, it gives CASSIQGSSEQYF.

The chain uses TRBV30 and TRBJ2-1; D is undetermined. From germline, CDR1 is GTSNPN and CDR2 SVGIG (reference sequence). Trimming pared 1 base from V and 7 bases from J, leaving 8 bases between. The CDR3 length is 12 residues. Here the CDR3 DNA reads TGTGCCTGGAGTGGAGGTTTGAATGAGCAGTTCTTC. This translates into CAWSGGLNEQFF.

The chain recombines TRBV18 with TRBJ2-3; D gene ambiguous. The CDR3 covers 15 residues. V was clipped by 4 bases and J by 3 bases, with 14 bases between them. The germline V gene has CDR1 KGHSH and CDR2 LQKENI. CDR3 in DNA: TGTGCCAGCTCACTTCTAGGCGGTACAACAGATACGCAGTATTTT. Amino acid sequence: CASSLLGGTTDTQYF.

This clone occurred a few times. The rearrangement uses TRBV7-9 and TRBJ2-5; TRBD1 agrees at 9 bases. The germline V gene has CDR1 SEHNR and CDR2 FQNEAQ (reference sequence). The CDR3 contains 14 residues. Unmatched junction bases numbered 5, after V lost 5 bases and J lost 4 bases. This CDR3 is CASSRQGERETQYF. DNA for the CDR3: TGTGCCAGCAGCAGACAGGGGGAACGAGAGACCCAGTACTTC.

This chain joins TRBV7-9 and TRBJ2-1, with TRBD2 as a possible D gene (6 bases). CDR1 is SEHNR, CDR2 FQNEAQ, per germline (reference sequence). The CDR3 extends over 15 amino acids. Trimming took off 5 bases at V and 6 bases at J, with 17 bases between the two ends. CDR3 coding DNA: TGTGCCAGCAGCAACCCGGGACGGACTATCAATGAGCAGTTCTTC. This gives the protein CASSNPGRTINEQFF.

V gene TRBV5-1 combines with J gene TRBJ2-1; TRBD2 matches at 12 bases. After removal of 4 bases from V and 7 bases from J, the junction contained 6 bases not matched to a gene. This CDR3 contains 15 residues. Germline V gene lookup returns CDR1 SGHRS and CDR2 YFSETQ. CDR3 sequence (DNA): TGCGCCAGCAGCCGGACTAGCGGGGTAGGAAATGAGCAGTTCTTC. Protein product: CASSRTSGVGNEQFF.

In this sample, this clone turned up once. Mismatch with germline at one junction end may stem from a read error. This chain connects TRBV6-4 to TRBJ2-7; 12 bases fit TRBD1. Germline CDR1 and CDR2: MRHNA and SNTAGT. The CDR3 loop spans 13 amino acids. The CDR3 sequence: CASSTGTGGIMNF. The CDR3 DNA is TGTGCCAGCAGTACCGGGACAGGGGGCATTATGAACTTC.

V is TRBV5-4 and J is TRBJ2-5; 11 bases agree with TRBD2. Trimming cost V 0 bases and J 5 bases; bases outside gene matches: 12. The CDR3 is 18 residues long. From germline, CDR1 is SGHNT and CDR2 YYREEE (reference sequence). CDR3 sequence: CASSLAASGRSVGETQYF. CDR3 nucleotide sequence: TGTGCCAGCAGCTTGGCGGCTAGCGGGAGGTCGGTGGGGGAGACCCAGTACTTC. Variable domain in full (rest from reference TRBV5-4 and TRBJ2-5): ETGVTQSPTHLIKTRGQQVTLRCSSQSGHNTVSWYQQALGQGPQFIFQYYREEENGRGNFPPRFSGLQFPNYSSELNVNALELDDSALYLCASSLAASGRSVGETQYFGPGTRLLVL.

This rearrangement joins TRBV7-3 to TRBJ2-3; no clear D gene. This CDR3 comprises 15 residues. V shed 1 base and J shed 0 bases, with 8 bases lying between them. Germline V gene sequence: CDR1 SGHTA, CDR2 FQGTGA. The CDR3 DNA is TGTGCCAGCAGCTTAATCTCGTCTAGCACAGATACGCAGTATTTT. This sequence encodes CASSLISSSTDTQYF.

The table lists this clone with a count of one. V gene TRBV6-5 combines with J gene TRBJ1-2; TRBD1 is a possible D gene (5 bases). Trimming left V 6 bases short and J 2 bases short, with 10 bases between. The CDR3 spans 13 residues. The V gene's germline CDR1 is MNHEY and CDR2 SVGAGI. Here the CDR3 DNA reads TGTGCCAGCAGACGCGACAGCAACTATGGCTACACCTTC. Amino acids: CASRRDSNYGYTF.

V usage is TRBV11-2 and J usage is TRBJ2-3, with TRBD2 identical over 11 bases. V lost 4 bases, J lost 4 bases, and 4 bases stayed unmatched. CDR3 length: 15 residues. Germline assignment: CDR1 SGHAT and CDR2 FQNNGV. The CDR3 is CASSSIAGGSDTQYF. For the CDR3, the DNA is TGTGCCAGCAGCTCTATAGCGGGGGGGTCAGATACGCAGTATTTT. Drawing the rest from reference TRBV11-2 and TRBJ2-3, the complete variable domain is EAGVAQSPRYKIIEKRQSVAFWCNPISGHATLYWYQQILGQGPKLLIQFQNNGVVDDSQLPKDRFSAERLKGVDSTLKIQPAKLEDSAVYLCASSSIAGGSDTQYFGPGTRLTVL.

On this clone itself: This specimen includes other DNA sequences encoding the same CDR3. The chain employs TRBV7-2 and TRBJ2-5; no definite D call. CDR3 length equals 14 residues. The V gene lost 2 bases and the J gene lost 0 bases, with 7 bases spanning the gap. CDR1 and CDR2 (germline): SGHTA, FQGNSA. CDR3 sequence (DNA): TGTGCCAGCAGCTTATGGGCAAACCAAGAGACCCAGTACTTC. It specifies CASSLWANQETQYF.

About this clone itself: Relative to the germline gene, one junction end is altered; a read error may explain this. The chain employs TRBV2 and TRBJ2-7; 8 nucleotides line up with TRBD1. This CDR3 contains 15 residues. From germline, CDR1 is SNHLY and CDR2 FYNNEI. The CDR3 here is CASREGQGYPYEQYF. The DNA of the CDR3 is TGTGCCAGCAGGGAAGGACAGGGATACCCCTACGAGCAGTACTTC.

The V and J genes are TRBV19 and TRBJ1-5; 7 bases line up with TRBD1. This CDR3 is 14 amino acids long. Germline loops: CDR1 LNHDA, CDR2 SQIVND (reference sequence). V dropped 7 bases and J dropped 4; count of bases not matched to a gene: 7. CDR3 sequence (DNA): TGTGCCAGTACCCCCGGACAGGCTAATCAGCCCCAGCATTTT. Its translation: CASTPGQANQPQHF.

The chain has TRBV7-2 and TRBJ2-2; D remains ambiguous. V was trimmed by 4 bases and J by 4 bases, leaving 10 bases between them. The CDR3 extends over 14 amino acids. Germline CDR1 and CDR2: SGHTA and FQGNSA. Written as DNA, the CDR3 is TGTGCCAGCAGCTGGCAACAGAGCACCGGGGAGCTGTTTTTT. Its protein product is CASSWQQSTGELFF.

This clone came up a few times. The rearrangement links TRBV6-1 to TRBJ1-5; D call uncertain. CDR1 MNHNS and CDR2 SASEGT come from the germline V gene. The CDR3 covers 15 residues. V shed 6 bases and J shed 0 bases, with 12 bases lying between them. The CDR3, as DNA: TGTGCCAGCAGCAAGGAGGGTCGTAGCAATCAGCCCCAGCATTTT. It codes for CASSKEGRSNQPQHF.

This clone was observed a few times. This sequence joins TRBV7-3 and TRBJ2-1; D may be TRBD1 (5 bases). The CDR3 runs 13 residues. Germline assignment: CDR1 SGHTA and CDR2 FQGTGA. Trimming pared 0 bases from V and 8 bases from J, leaving 8 bases between. As DNA, the CDR3 is TGTGCCAGCAGCTTAACAGGGGTGGATGAGCAGTTCTTC. Translating gives CASSLTGVDEQFF.

This clone is a singleton in its sample. In nucleotides, the CDR3 is TGTGCCAGCAGTGAAGCCGGGTCCCACAATGAGCAGTTCTTC. As protein: CASSEAGSHNEQFF. The chain uses TRBV2 and TRBJ2-1; D is undetermined. The CDR3 covers 14 residues. V shed 0 bases and J shed 5 bases, with 8 bases lying between them. The germline gives CDR1 SNHLY, CDR2 FYNNEI.

The chain couples TRBV9 to TRBJ2-5; TRBD2 might be the D (5 bases). The CDR3 has 17 amino acids. Germline V CDR1 and CDR2: SGDLS, YYNGEE. V was trimmed by 1 base and J by 4 bases, leaving 20 bases between them. The CDR3 sequence is CASSVSVDQRAGETQYF. The CDR3 coding sequence is TGTGCCAGCAGCGTATCAGTCGACCAGAGGGCGGGAGAGACCCAGTACTTC.

The rearrangement links TRBV30 to TRBJ1-1, with 9 positions matching TRBD1. CDR1 and CDR2 (germline): GTSNPN, SVGIG (reference sequence). CDR3 length: 12 residues. J lost 6 bases, V lost 4 bases, and 3 bases had no gene match. CDR3: CAWNTGGPEAFF. The CDR3 bases are TGTGCCTGGAATACAGGGGGCCCTGAAGCTTTCTTT.

This clone has only one observation. The chain carries TRBV7-2 and TRBJ2-5; tentatively, D is TRBD2 (6 bases). Deletions cut 7 bases from V and 3 bases from J, with 12 bases between. The CDR3 contains 13 residues. Germline CDR1 SGHTA, CDR2 FQGNSA. The CDR3 DNA reads as TGTGCCAGCACCACGGGACTCAAAGAGACCCAGTACTTC. Its translation: CASTTGLKETQYF.

This chain links TRBV27 with TRBJ2-2; 8 nucleotides align to TRBD1. The germline V gene encodes CDR1 MNHEY and CDR2 SMNVEV (reference sequence). The CDR3 covers 15 residues. The J segment lost 8 bases and the V segment lost 5 bases, leaving 10 bases of the junction unmatched. The CDR3 DNA is TGTGCCAGCAGTGCAGACAGGGGAATAGGGGGGGAGCTGTTTTTT. Its translation: CASSADRGIGGELFF.

The chain has TRBV5-4 and TRBJ1-5, with TRBD1 identical over 8 bases. Germline values: CDR1 SGHNT, CDR2 YYREEE (reference sequence). The trim removed 4 bases at V and 5 bases at J, leaving 5 bases unmatched. The CDR3 is made up of 14 amino acids. CDR3 residues: CASSVDRDHQPQHF. The CDR3 nucleotides read TGTGCCAGCAGCGTGGACAGGGACCATCAGCCCCAGCATTTT. Supplemented by reference TRBV5-4 and TRBJ1-5, the full variable domain reads ETGVTQSPTHLIKTRGQQVTLRCSSQSGHNTVSWYQQALGQGPQFIFQYYREEENGRGNFPPRFSGLQFPNYSSELNVNALELDDSALYLCASSVDRDHQPQHFGDGTRLSIL.

In its sample, this clone was seen a few times. V and J are TRBV25-1 and TRBJ2-5; 7 nucleotides line up with TRBD2. Losses at the gene ends were 4 bases for V and 5 bases for J; bases not matched to a gene: 4. The CDR3 covers 13 residues. From germline, CDR1 is MGHDK and CDR2 SYGVNS. The CDR3 nucleotides are TGTGCCAGCAGTGGTTTAGCGGGTGAGACCCAGTACTTC. Translated: CASSGLAGETQYF.

The chain links TRBV11-2 to TRBJ2-5, with a tentative D call TRBD1 (5 bases). This CDR3 is built from 14 residues. Germline V CDR1 and CDR2: SGHAT, FQNNGV. Trimming removed 0 bases at V and 3 bases at J, with 8 bases between. CDR3 DNA: TGTGCCAGCAGCTTAGAGACAGTTAAAGAGACCCAGTACTTC. It specifies CASSLETVKETQYF.